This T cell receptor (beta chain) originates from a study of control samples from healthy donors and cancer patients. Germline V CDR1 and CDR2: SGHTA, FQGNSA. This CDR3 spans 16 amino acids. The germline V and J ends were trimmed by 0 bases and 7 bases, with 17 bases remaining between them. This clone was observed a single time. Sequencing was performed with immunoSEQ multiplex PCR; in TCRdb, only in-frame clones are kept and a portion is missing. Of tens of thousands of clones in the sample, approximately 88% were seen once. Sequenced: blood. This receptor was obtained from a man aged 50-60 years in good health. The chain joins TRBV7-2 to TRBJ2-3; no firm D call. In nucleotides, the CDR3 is TGTGCCAGCAGCTTAGCGGGCGGAGAGGCGTTTCATACGCAGTATTTT. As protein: CASSLAGGEAFHTQYF.